These T cell receptor beta chains were read from a single sample in a study of regulatory T cells in long-lasting Graves disease. TCRdb re-called the multiplex PCR reads through MiXCR, storing one row per CDR3 protein. The sample records roughly 430,000 distinct CDR3 sequences, approximately 22% being singletons. This material consisted of peripheral blood mononuclear cells (PBMCs), taken when the disease was refractory, from a patient treated with antithyroid drugs. These receptors were obtained from a female donor with Graves disease. Each CDR3 is given with its conserved first and last residue.

cdr3_aa v_call
CASSELGLAGGTDTQYF TRBV2
CASSPEEDSNYGYTF TRBV3-1
CSAPGVSSYEQYF TRBV20-1
CASSVVPGSYEQYF TRBV9
CASSQDQNSYTEAFF TRBV4-1
CASSLNWEGEFF TRBV12-3/TRBV12-4
CSARSQAARPSYGYTF TRBV20-1
CASSSLPSTFYEQYF TRBV5-6
CASSFRPRTSGSPLNTGELFF TRBV7-6
CAASEYEQGLGETQYF TRBV24-1
CASSLGDYGSYEQYF TRBV7-9
CASNNFGGRVPLPAKNIQYF TRBV19
CASSPGKRGPGNEQFF TRBV5-1
CASSLAGQGGQPQHF TRBV5-1
CASRVKQAPNTEAFF TRBV19
CASSFQGQGSEQYF TRBV27
CSADTWGTQNIQYF TRBV20-1
CASGSTDNYGYTF TRBV12-5
CASSTNFYEQYF TRBV7-2
CASRTTTQLSYEQYF TRBV6-1
CASTQGWNEQYF TRBV2
CASSEQETQYF TRBV2
CASSQTGLNQPQHF TRBV7-9
CAWSKGPGNTIYF TRBV30
CASSSQGAVYEQYF TRBV7-6
CASSVGFSVETQYF TRBV2
CASSDLAGDIETQYF TRBV6-1